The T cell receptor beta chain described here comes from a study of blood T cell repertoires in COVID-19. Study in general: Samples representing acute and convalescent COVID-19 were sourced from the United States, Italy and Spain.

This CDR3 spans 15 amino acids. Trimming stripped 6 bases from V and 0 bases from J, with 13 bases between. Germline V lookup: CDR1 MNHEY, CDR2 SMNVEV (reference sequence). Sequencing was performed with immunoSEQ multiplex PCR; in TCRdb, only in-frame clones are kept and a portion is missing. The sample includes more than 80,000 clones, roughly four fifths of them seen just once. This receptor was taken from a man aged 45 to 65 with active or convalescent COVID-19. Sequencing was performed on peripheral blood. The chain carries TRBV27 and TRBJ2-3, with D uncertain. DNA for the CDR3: TGTGCCAGCAGGATGGGTCGGGTTAGCACAGATACGCAGTATTTT. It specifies CASRMGRVSTDTQYF.